This T cell receptor beta chain is drawn from a study of cytomegalovirus exposure and HLA in healthy donors (dated by TCRdb to the late 2010s). Study-level background: In an earlier analysis of roughly 590 of the donors, 250 to 300 Gb of sequence data and 90 million to 130 million unique TCR beta sequences from some 170 million T cells were reported. Roughly 320 gigabases of sequencing data and around 88 million unique TCR sequences made up an early release that covered over 550 HLA-typed donors. Of the roughly 400 genotyped donors, 65% to 90% were placed in the genetic ancestry cluster associated with self-reported Caucasian donors. The study aimed to test whether signatures of past pathogen exposure could be identified by cataloging public T cell receptors. The study used immunosequencing to profile the T cell repertoires of around 600 subjects and linked those repertoires to cytomegalovirus serostatus. In addition to the first cohort of 666 subjects, a separate validation cohort of approximately 120 different subjects was used. The study combined high-throughput TCR immunosequencing, statistical association of individual TCRs with disease status, and machine learning to predict cytomegalovirus infection status. In a later analysis, previously published TCR beta repertoires from 666 donors were re-analyzed and high-resolution HLA genotyping was added so that TCR occurrence patterns could be studied. The later analysis used no new phenotypic data to find candidate immune exposures, relying instead on TCR beta sequences and their occurrence across donors. In an earlier analysis of around 540 of the donors, high-throughput TCR beta sequencing was used to judge whether each TCR beta V gene segment behaved as functional or pseudogenic. Donor age, sex, ethnicity and CMV serostatus were compiled together with the repertoire data. A later genetic analysis took genome-wide SNP genotypes for about three fifths of the 666 donors and used that subset as a discovery cohort. Every repertoire in the discovery cohort had been generated on one and the same sequencing platform. Class I and class II HLA loci were covered by the typing at four-digit resolution. The number of donors typed differed by locus, with about 629-630 for A, B, C, DRB1 and DQB1, 522 for DQA1, 600 to 610 for DPA1, and approximately 470 for DPB1. Five DR-DQ haplotypes were treated as single units for association and clustering because of strong linkage in the cohort. On average, roughly 240,000 unique TCR beta nucleotide sequences were sequenced per donor among a few hundred genotyped donors of the cohort, with around 19% of those sequences being non-productive.

With regard to this clone: The antigen it recognizes is unknown. It has no much larger one-base neighbor in the sample; base qualities were not kept.

Reading from cysteine to phenylalanine, the CDR3 counts 12 amino acids. Kept here is only the CDR3 DNA, which spans 36 bases and is read in frame from base 1. Clipping removes 7 bases from V and 7 bases from J, with 7 as the unmatched junction base count. Looking up the germline V gene yields CDR1 SQVTM and CDR2 ANQGSEA. The cohort comprised 670 or so healthy bone marrow donors. At the time of sampling, every cohort member was nominally healthy, though immune exposures that went unrecorded were likely present. The donor tested CMV seropositive, placing the donor among the 310 or so seropositive members of the cohort. Each donor provided a peripheral blood sample, and peripheral blood mononuclear cells were used for TCR beta sequencing. The Qiagen DNeasy Blood Extraction Kit was used to extract genomic DNA from the blood cell samples. The protocol used for the library was the immunoSEQ multiplex PCR assay. For the multiplex PCR, a mixture combining 60 forward primers for TCR Vbeta segments and 13 reverse primers for TCR Jbeta segments was used. Amplification of the CDR3 region of rearranged TCR beta genes was performed with a multiplex PCR assay on genomic DNA. The amplified TCR beta libraries were sequenced on the Illumina HiSeq System as 87-base-pair reads. The authors' analysis ran thus. A later analysis tallied 75 million to 95 million unique TCR beta chains across the 700 or so repertoires, and some 10 million of those chains were shared by two or more donors. Raw reads were error-corrected and collapsed into unique sequences with a nearest-neighbor algorithm that merged closely related sequences to remove PCR and sequencing errors. Alignment of CDR3 sequences to IMGT reference sequences was used to assign V, D and J gene segments. For a sequence to be retained, a match of at least six nucleotides to both a V gene segment and a J gene segment was required. A rearrangement was called productive if the CDR3 had no stop codons and remained in frame with V and J, and every other rearrangement was called non-productive. CDR3 was defined according to IMGT convention as the region running from the second conserved V-encoded cysteine to the conserved J-encoded phenylalanine. The earlier analysis of about 560 of the donors excluded any sequence lacking an unambiguous match to a single V gene segment. In an earlier analysis of several hundred of the donors, V segments were called functional above 56.7% productive rearrangements and were called segregating when the between-donor standard deviation exceeded 5%. A statistical classification framework was developed to diagnose cytomegalovirus status using the catalog of TCR beta chain sequences. V and J gene assignment, in a later analysis, came from comparing TCR nucleotide sequences with IMGT/GENE-DB human TR gene sequences. A later analysis assigned CDR3 sequences and most-parsimonious VDJ recombination scenarios with the TCRdist pipeline. In a later analysis, each TCR beta chain was defined by its CDR3 amino acid sequence together with its V-gene family, and reads without a unique V-gene family were excluded. In a later analysis, fewer than 650 highly shared, low-generation-probability nucleotide sequences were removed to address suspected cross-contamination and a sequencing artifact. In a later analysis, a clonal expansion index for each public chain was calculated from normalized within-repertoire ranks of inferred template counts. A later analysis computed generation probabilities with a VDJ recombination model fitted to out-of-frame rearrangements, and checked the results against IGoR. In a later analysis, TCR-TCR, TCR-HLA and TCR-CMV co-occurrence was scored with hypergeometric tests, and a repertoire-size bias correction was applied to TCR pairs. In a later analysis, false discovery rates were estimated by permuting HLA or CMV assignments 20 times. In a later analysis, co-occurring TCRs were grouped with DBSCAN, and TCRdist sequence similarity was added when clustering was performed within HLA-allele-positive subsets. For co-occurrence clustering, repertoires with fewer than 30,000 or more than 120,000 public chains were excluded, along with a handful of repertoires with anomalous nucleotide sharing. The source is immuneACCESS, and TCRdb retained only in-frame sequences with V and J called. Part of the clones is not carried over; for the studies checked, unresolved V genes explain less than half of this, and the remainder is unexplained. V, J and clone size are those of that table, while D and trimming were read from the DNA. The table for this sample lists 90,000 to 100,000 clones; under 80% of them were counted only once. The top ten hold roughly 7.7% of the sample.

The investigation overall reported the following: The sequencing pipeline was judged likely to have produced a cluster of highly shared sequence variants as a technical artifact. Specific HLA alleles were associated with 16,951 TCR beta sequences at a false discovery rate of 0.05 in a later analysis. Across donors, most TCR sequences were observed very rarely, whereas some public TCRs were present in many individuals. Three of the identified cytomegalovirus-associated TCR beta chains were confirmed in vitro to be specific for cytomegalovirus antigens. This cohort had only TCR beta chains sequenced, and the lack of alpha or paired-chain data limited which features could be detected. The classifier was reported to diagnose cytomegalovirus status with high specificity and sensitivity in both the original cohort and the validation cohort. Because HLA typing was unavailable for some donors at each locus, only the typed subset was used in association tests. Linkage disequilibrium might explain the correlated functional status among segregating V segments, but an unknown experimental factor could not be excluded. According to a later analysis, TCR association rates differed among HLA loci, with DRB1 alleles showing the most associated TCRs and HLA-C alleles showing the fewest. A further reported finding was that TCR beta sequences accurately predicted the HLA-A and HLA-B alleles for most subjects in the first cohort. A later genetic analysis associated a missense DCLRE1C variant with V-gene and J-gene trimming of TCR beta chains, and an independent cohort replicated the association. In an earlier analysis of fewer than 700 of the donors, most TCR beta V segments appeared in productive rearrangements about 87% or about 30% of the time, broadly matching IMGT annotations. According to a later analysis, parvovirus B19, influenza, CMV and Epstein-Barr virus appeared linked to several top co-occurrence clusters. The presence/absence analyses assumed that sequencing depth was roughly uniform across donors, and that assumption may not be true. Compared with the 666-donor mean, donors in an Asian-associated ancestry cluster had fewer N-insertions in productive TCRs, according to a later genetic analysis. A later analysis found that HLA-associated TCR beta chains were more clonally expanded and had lower generation probabilities than equally common non-associated chains. The earlier analysis of fewer than 750 of the donors excluded approximately 15 rarely observed V segments, including chromosome 9 orphons, because counts were too low. Some IMGT-functional V segments, including TRBV6-2 and TRBV6-3, could not be distinguished by the 87-base-pair reads and were therefore excluded. It was suggested by the authors that the approach could potentially be generalized to other disease states and immunological phenotypes. Strong co-occurrence of HLA alleles, especially DR and DQ, made assigning TCR associations to individual alleles difficult. The study listed approximately 150 TCR beta chains as associated with cytomegalovirus. According to a later analysis, most CMV-associated TCR beta chains appeared to be HLA-restricted, and the HLA associations seemed to be driven largely by CMV exposure. CMV serostatus was the only immune exposure information available for the cohort.

Material for sequencing was PBMCs. The clonotype was recovered from a man aged 35 to 55 in good health and CMV-seropositive. The rearranged chain carries TRBV29-1 and TRBJ2-3, with TRBD1 identical over 8 junction bases. The nucleotide sequence reads as follows: TGCAGCGCTACGACAGGGGTGAATACGCAGTATTTT. It encodes CSATTGVNTQYF.